The rows below give T cell receptor beta chains drawn from one sample of a study of graft-versus-host responses after intestinal transplantation. The repertoire was sequenced with immunoSEQ multiplex PCR; TCRdb's copy has only in-frame clones and lacks some. The data show 25,000 to 30,000 clones, roughly 85% seen once. The sequences come from PBMCs, collected about 430 days after intestinal transplantation. Source of these receptors: a human patient who received an intestinal transplant, so some T cells may come from the graft donor. Each CDR3 is given with its conserved first and last residue. The D gene is left open where the match is weak. Not all rows give a size; the values are once, few, many and, for expanded clones, a class.

.,TRBJ2-7,once,14,TRBV28,TGTGCCAGCAGTAAAAGCCTCCTCCCCTACGAGCAGTACTTC,CASSKSLLPYEQYF
.,TRBJ2-3,.,12,TRBV7-2,TGTGCCAGCAGCTTCGGTCGGGATACGCAGTATTTT,CASSFGRDTQYF
.,TRBJ1-6,.,15,TRBV5-1,TGCGCCAGCAGCTTGGCAGGGCTCTATAATTCACCCCTCCACTTT,CASSLAGLYNSPLHF
.,TRBJ2-5,.,17,TRBV7-6,TGTGCCAGCAGCTTAGCAAGAGGGGTAGAGGGCCAAGAGACCCAGTACTTC,CASSLARGVEGQETQYF
TRBD1,TRBJ2-1,.,15,TRBV11-2,TGTGCCAGCAGCTTAGATCAATCCAGGGGGTGGAAGCAGTTCTTC,CASSLDQSRGWKQFF
.,TRBJ2-7,.,14,TRBV6-5,TGTGCCAGCAGCCTACAGGATCTGACCGACGAGCAGTACTTC,CASSLQDLTDEQYF
.,TRBJ2-7,.,14,TRBV4-1,TGCGCCAGCAGCCAAGTTACAGGGAGTTACGAGCAGTACTTC,CASSQVTGSYEQYF
.,TRBJ1-1,.,15,TRBV28,TGTGCCAGCAGTTCGACAGGCTCCTTCCACACTGAAGCTTTCTTT,CASSSTGSFHTEAFF
TRBD1,TRBJ2-3,.,16,TRBV4-1,TGCGCCAGCAGCCAAACCGGACAGGGGGGCACAGATACGCAGTATTTT,CASSQTGQGGTDTQYF
TRBD1,TRBJ2-5,.,16,TRBV14,TGTGCCAGCAGCCAAGTAGGTGGGACAGACCAAGAGACCCAGTACTTC,CASSQVGGTDQETQYF
TRBD2,TRBJ2-7,.,15,TRBV6-1,TGTGCCAGCAGTGAAGGCACGGGAGGGTTCTACGAGCAGTACTTC,CASSEGTGGFYEQYF
TRBD1,TRBJ1-5,few,15,TRBV28,TGTGCCAGCCGACTGGGAGCAGGGGGCAGTCAGCCCCAGCATTTT,CASRLGAGGSQPQHF
.,TRBJ2-1,.,15,TRBV19,TGTGCCTCCTCCCTTGAACAGGGATACTACAATGAGCAGTTCTTC,CASSLEQGYYNEQFF
TRBD2,TRBJ2-3,.,17,TRBV5-8,TGTGCCAGCAGCTCTTCACGATGGACTAGCGGCGCAGATACGCAGTATTTT,CASSSSRWTSGADTQYF
TRBD2,TRBJ2-3,.,15,TRBV5-1,TGCGCCAGCAGCTTAGGACTAGCGTCAACAGATACGCAGTATTTT,CASSLGLASTDTQYF
.,TRBJ2-7,.,12,TRBV28,TGTGCCCGTGAGTGGGACCCCTACGAGCAGTACTTC,CAREWDPYEQYF
.,TRBJ1-1,.,10,TRBV2,TGTGCCAGCAGGGGCACTGAAGCTTTCTTT,CASRGTEAFF
TRBD2,TRBJ2-5,.,15,TRBV5-1,TGCGCCAGCAGCTTGAGATCCAGGGAGGGGGAGACCCAGTACTTC,CASSLRSREGETQYF
.,TRBJ2-1,.,12,TRBV7-6,TGTGCCAGCAGCCCCAAACACAATGAGCAGTTCTTC,CASSPKHNEQFF
TRBD1,TRBJ2-7,.,15,TRBV5-4,TGTGCCAGCAGCTTCGGCCTAGGACAGGGAAACGAGCAGTACTTC,CASSFGLGQGNEQYF
.,TRBJ2-7,.,12,TRBV30,TGTGCCTGGAGTCAGGGGTTTACCGAGCAGTACTTC,CAWSQGFTEQYF
TRBD2,TRBJ2-5,.,11,TRBV6-7,TGTGCCAGCAGTTTTACCGGGACTAGCTACTTC,CASSFTGTSYF
TRBD2,TRBJ2-1,.,16,TRBV5-3,TGTGCCAGAAGCTACGGACTAGCGGGTCTCTACAATGAGCAGTTCTTC,CARSYGLAGLYNEQFF
.,TRBJ2-7,.,13,TRBV5-1,TGCGCCAGCAGCCTTGAGCGGGCCTACGAGCAGTACTTC,CASSLERAYEQYF
TRBD1,TRBJ1-5,.,18,TRBV4-3,TGCGCCAGCAGCCAAGGATTACAGGGGGAGCGTATCAATCAGCCCCAGCATTTT,CASSQGLQGERINQPQHF
TRBD2,TRBJ2-7,.,14,TRBV7-2,TGTGCCAGCAGCTTAAACGGGGGGGCGGGAGAGCAGTACTTC,CASSLNGGAGEQYF
TRBD1,TRBJ2-7,.,14,TRBV4-1,TGCGCCAGCAGCCTGACCGGGACAGGGGCCGAGCAGTACTTC,CASSLTGTGAEQYF
.,TRBJ2-2,once,16,TRBV6-6,TGTGCCAGCAGTTACCGTAACGGACATAACACCGGGGAGCTGTTTTTT,CASSYRNGHNTGELFF
.,TRBJ2-1,once,14,TRBV28,TGTGCCAGCAGCGCCACCCAAATCTACAATGAGCAGTTCTTC,CASSATQIYNEQFF
TRBD1,TRBJ1-2,.,14,TRBV7-2,TGTGCCAGCAGCTCCTCCGGACAGGACTATGGCTACACCTTC,CASSSSGQDYGYTF
.,TRBJ1-5,.,13,TRBV6-6,TGTGCCAGCAGTTACCTCCCTGGTCAGCCCCAGCATTTT,CASSYLPGQPQHF
TRBD1,TRBJ1-5,.,15,TRBV6-6,TGTGCCAGCAGTTATGCAGGGGGTAGCAATCAGCCCCAGCATTTT,CASSYAGGSNQPQHF
TRBD2,TRBJ2-5,.,15,TRBV7-9,TGTGCCAGCAGCCGGACTAGCGGGGGCCAAGAGACCCAGTACTTC,CASSRTSGGQETQYF
.,TRBJ1-4,.,12,TRBV11-2,TGTGCCAGCAGCTTAGATCGGGAAAAACTGTTTTTT,CASSLDREKLFF
TRBD2,TRBJ2-3,.,15,TRBV18,TGTGCCAGCTCACCAGCGGGGGGGCCGGGAGATACGCAGTATTTT,CASSPAGGPGDTQYF
.,TRBJ2-7,once,16,TRBV23-1,TGCGCCAGAACGGGGGCCCGGGGAGAGGGATCCTACGAGCAGTACTTC,CARTGARGEGSYEQYF
.,TRBJ1-6,.,17,TRBV5-1,TGCGCCAGCAGCTACTGGACAGTGGACTCCTATAATTCACCCCTCCACTTT,CASSYWTVDSYNSPLHF
.,TRBJ1-1,.,16,TRBV5-4,TGTGCCAGCAGCTTGTCTGGACGGAGAATGAACACTGAAGCTTTCTTT,CASSLSGRRMNTEAFF
.,TRBJ1-5,.,17,TRBV27,TGTGCCAGCAGTTTCGTTCCGCCAACCTATAGCAATCAGCCCCAGCATTTT,CASSFVPPTYSNQPQHF
.,TRBJ2-1,.,15,TRBV4-3,TGCGCCAGCAGCCAGGACCCGGGACCCTCCAATGAGCAGTTCTTC,CASSQDPGPSNEQFF
TRBD2,TRBJ2-1,.,15,TRBV27,TGTGCCAGCACCATGGGGACTAGCGGAAGCAATGAGCAGTTCTTC,CASTMGTSGSNEQFF
.,TRBJ1-2,once,12,TRBV9,TGTGCCAGCAGCGTAGTAAATGGGGGCTACACCTTC,CASSVVNGGYTF
.,TRBJ1-5,.,16,TRBV10-3,TGTGCCATCAGTGAATTGGGGGCGCGAAGCAATCAGCCCCAGCATTTT,CAISELGARSNQPQHF
.,TRBJ2-5,.,16,TRBV5-4,TGTGCCAGCAGCCCGAAGTTGGGACTGAGCCAAGAGACCCAGTACTTC,CASSPKLGLSQETQYF
.,TRBJ1-1,.,13,TRBV5-1,TGCGCCAGCAGGTTCACAGGGAACACTGAAGCTTTCTTT,CASRFTGNTEAFF
TRBD1,TRBJ2-7,.,17,TRBV28,TGTGCCAGCAGTTACTACTCGTCCGGGACAGGACCCTACGAGCAGTACTTC,CASSYYSSGTGPYEQYF